Each of the 2 T cell receptor beta chains below was sequenced from the same sample in a study of blood T cells in healthy people across ages. It was with a sample-barcoded 5' primer and a J-beta primer mix that a second PCR of about 6 to 11 cycles was run. TCRdb re-called the 5' RACE reads through MiXCR, storing one row per CDR3 protein. The sample carries around 1,500,000 distinct CDR3 sequences, roughly 45% recorded once. The sequenced sample was blood. The source is a woman between 18 and 29 years old in good health.

This clonotype came up a few times. This chain uses TRBV20-1 with TRBJ2-7; TRBD2 agrees at 8 bases. The CDR3 has 14 residues. V shed 5 bases, J shed 6 bases, and the junction held 12 bases outside the gene matches. The germline V gene has CDR1 DFQATT and CDR2 SNEGSKA (reference sequence). Written as DNA, the CDR3 is TGCAGTGCTGCCGGGGCGGGAGGAAGCGGCGAGCAGTACTTC. Amino acids: CSAAGAGGSGEQYF.

This clonotype was detected only a few times. The chain joins TRBV7-9 to TRBJ2-1; D remains unclear. V lost 0 bases and J lost 10, with 13 bases in between. Germline V lookup: CDR1 SEHNR, CDR2 FQNEAQ (reference sequence). The length of the CDR3 is 14 residues. CDR3 sequence (DNA): TGTGCCAGCAGCTTAGCGGCGCAGGTCTACGAGCAGTTCTTC. Its protein is CASSLAAQVYEQFF. Full variable domain (outside the CDR3, taken from reference TRBV7-9 and TRBJ2-1): DTGVSQNPRHKITKRGQNVTFRCDPISEHNRLYWYRQTLGQGPEFLTYFQNEAQLEKSRLLSDRFSAERPKGSFSTLEIQRTEQGDSAMYLCASSLAAQVYEQFFGPGTRLTVL.